The clone carrying this T cell receptor (beta chain) was detected once. The V segment lost 2 bases and the J segment 7 bases; nucleotides outside the gene matches: 9. CDR1 is MNHEY and CDR2 is SMNVEV in the germline V gene (reference sequence). The CDR3 is 15 residues long. The entry originates in a study of cytomegalovirus exposure and HLA in healthy donors. The protocol was immunoSEQ multiplex PCR, while the TCRdb copy is restricted to in-frame clones and leaves out a portion. Of some 110,000 clones in the sample, approximately 88% were seen once. Sequencing was performed on PBMCs. The V gene is TRBV27, the J gene TRBJ2-3; 7 bases match TRBD2. The TCR comes from a man younger than 30 in good health and CMV-seronegative. This CDR3 is CASSLTGGSRNTQYF. The CDR3 bases are TGTGCCAGCAGTTTAACCGGCGGGAGCAGGAATACGCAGTATTTT.